The 6 T cell receptor beta chains in this list originate from one sample, sequenced in a study of cytomegalovirus exposure and HLA in healthy donors. PCR was performed using 60 Vbeta and 13 Jbeta primers. Some clones are missing from TCRdb's copy, which holds only in-frame ones; the method was immunoSEQ multiplex PCR. The sample has 120,000 to 150,000 clones; roughly 87% are singletons. The material sequenced was PBMCs. These receptors all stem from a woman aged 40 to 50 in good health and CMV-seronegative.

The chain joins TRBV19 to TRBJ1-1; no firm D call. Trimming removed 6 bases at V and 1 base at J, with 15 bases between. CDR1 and CDR2 from the germline V gene are LNHDA and SQIVND (reference sequence). The CDR3 extends over 15 amino acids. CDR3 coding DNA: TGTGCCAGTAGATATTATCGGGAATCGAACACTGAAGCTTTCTTT. This translates into CASRYYRESNTEAFF.

This sequence joins TRBV10-2 and TRBJ2-7, with TRBD2 matching 12 bases. Germline trimming cut 3 bases from V and 7 bases from J; bases unmatched to any gene: 4. Germline CDR1 is WSHSY and CDR2 is SAAADI. The length of the CDR3 is 14 residues. For the CDR3, the DNA is TGCGCCAGCAGTGAAATAGGACTAGCGGGGGAGCAGTACTTC. It encodes CASSEIGLAGEQYF.

In DNA form, the CDR3 reads TGTGCCAGCAATCGGGACAGGTCAAGGGATGAGCAGTTCTTC. This translates into CASNRDRSRDEQFF. The chain uses TRBV6-5 and TRBJ2-1; TRBD1 matches 8 bases. V lost 7 bases and J lost 8; bases outside the gene matches: 10. This CDR3 has 14 residues. Per the germline V gene, CDR1 is MNHEY and CDR2 is SVGAGI.

Only one count was recorded for this clone. The chain recombines TRBV6-9 with TRBJ2-2; D might be TRBD1 (6 bases). V was shortened by 6 bases and J by 8 bases, with 19 bases between the two germline ends. CDR3 length: 15 residues. Germline assignment: CDR1 MNHGY and CDR2 SVAAGI. CDR3 coding DNA: TGTGCCAGCAGCCACCGAGACAGGCTTGTTGGGGAGCTGTTTTTT. As protein: CASSHRDRLVGELFF.

Written as DNA, the CDR3 is TGCGCCAGCAGCCTGACAGTTACTCATGGCTACACCTTC. Amino acids: CASSLTVTHGYTF. The rearrangement links TRBV10-1 to TRBJ1-2; D perhaps matches TRBD1 (5 bases). V dropped 6 bases and J dropped 6 bases, with 14 bases sitting between them. Germline CDR1 reads WNHNN; CDR2 reads SYGVQD (reference sequence). The length of the CDR3 is 13 residues.

The rearrangement uses TRBV12-2 and TRBJ2-4; whether TRBD2, the table's D call, matches the DNA was not checked. TRBV12-2 is an annotated pseudogene. The CDR3 loop spans 16 amino acids. CDR3 region: CASRFSGRPAKNIQYF. The CDR3 DNA reads TGTGCAAGTCGCTTTAGCGGGAGGCCGGCCAAAAACATTCAGTACTTC.